This T cell receptor beta chain was recovered during a study of technical replicates of blood from several donors. This clone was detected once. Some clones are missing from TCRdb's copy, which holds only in-frame ones; the method was immunoSEQ multiplex PCR. This table has about 59,000 clones, around nine tenths appearing once. Trimming left V 4 bases short and J 8 bases short, with 19 bases between. CDR1 SGHRS and CDR2 YFSETQ come from the germline V gene. The CDR3 runs 15 residues. The sequence came from a human donor in good health. Some clones in this sample may be carry-over from other donors' samples. Sample: PBMCs. This sequence joins TRBV5-1 and TRBJ2-1, with a tentative D call TRBD1 (5 bases). CDR3 amino acids: CASSVVGQPWDEQFF. The DNA for the CDR3 is TGCGCCAGCAGCGTTGTGGGGCAGCCGTGGGATGAGCAGTTCTTC. Combining the CDR3 with reference TRBV5-1 and TRBJ2-1 gives the whole variable domain KAGVTQTPRYLIKTRGQQVTLSCSPISGHRSVSWYQQTPGQGLQFLFEYFSETQRNKGNFPGRFSGRQFSNSRSEMNVSTLELGDSALYLCASSVVGQPWDEQFFGPGTRLTVL.